Listed here are 23 T cell receptor beta chains from one sample, sequenced in a study of PD-L1 blockade in urothelial cancer. The protocol was immunoSEQ multiplex PCR, while the TCRdb copy is restricted to in-frame clones and leaves out a portion. The profile shows fewer than 75,000 clones, roughly nine tenths of them singletons. Regarding time point: pretreatment peripheral blood. Specimen: PBMCs, collected around atezolizumab (anti-PD-L1) treatment. These receptors all come from a man between 65 and 79 years old with urothelial cancer.

V and J are TRBV28 and TRBJ2-6; D may be TRBD1 (5 bases). The germline gives CDR1 MDHEN, CDR2 SYDVKM. The CDR3 is made up of 15 amino acids. Trimming stripped 1 base from V and 1 base from J, with 5 bases between. CDR3 in amino acids: CASSLSGSGANVLTF. The CDR3, as DNA: TGTGCCAGCAGTTTATCAGGGTCTGGGGCCAACGTCCTGACTTTC.

The chain carries TRBV9 and TRBJ2-1, with D perhaps matching TRBD1 (6 bases). V lost 0 bases and J 10 bases, leaving 17 bases between the germline ends. CDR1 SGDLS and CDR2 YYNGEE come from the germline V gene. The CDR3 loop spans 15 amino acids. CDR3 region: CASSVDSTGREEQFF. The CDR3 DNA reads as TGTGCCAGCAGCGTAGACTCGACAGGCCGCGAAGAGCAGTTCTTC.

Points on this clone: This same CDR3 is encoded by further DNA sequences in the sample. The chain links TRBV7-9 to TRBJ2-7, with 9 nucleotides matching TRBD1. CDR1 and CDR2 from the germline V gene are SEHNR and FQNEAQ (reference sequence). J lost 6 bases, V lost 4 bases, and 13 bases had no gene match. This CDR3 spans 16 amino acids. Here the CDR3 DNA reads TGTGCCAGCAGCTCCCTGGGAGGGACAGGGCAAGGCGAGCAGTACTTC. This encodes CASSSLGGTGQGEQYF.

The rearrangement joins TRBV14 to TRBJ1-2, with 9 bases lining up with TRBD1. This CDR3 spans 13 amino acids. V dropped 6 bases and J dropped 7; count of bases not matched to a gene: 6. Germline assignment: CDR1 SGHDN and CDR2 FVKESK. CDR3 protein: CASSQTGGGGYTF. The CDR3 DNA sequence: TGTGCCAGCAGTCAAACAGGGGGCGGTGGCTACACCTTC.

This chain links TRBV19 with TRBJ1-4; 7 bases map to TRBD1. The trim removed 5 bases at V and 5 bases at J, leaving 14 bases unmatched. From germline, CDR1 is LNHDA and CDR2 SQIVND (reference sequence). The CDR3 consists of 17 residues. The CDR3 region has the DNA TGTGCCAGTAGTCCCCAGGGGGTGGCAGCAAAGAATGAAAAACTGTTTTTT. It translates to CASSPQGVAAKNEKLFF.

The V and J genes are TRBV6-6 and TRBJ1-1, with D unclear. From germline, CDR1 is MNHNY and CDR2 SVGAGI (reference sequence). The CDR3 length is 15 residues. The V and J ends lost 6 bases and 0 bases respectively, with 14 bases between them. The CDR3: CASSLGGSMNTEAFF. CDR3 sequence (DNA): TGTGCCAGCAGCCTCGGAGGCTCCATGAACACTGAAGCTTTCTTT.

The gene calls are TRBV7-2 and TRBJ2-1; D is unclear. Looked up from germline, CDR1 is SGHTA and CDR2 is FQGNSA. The V end was cut by 1 base, the J end by 5 bases, with 6 bases between. The CDR3 has 13 residues. In DNA, the CDR3 is TGTGCCAGCAGCTTAGATATAGACAATGAGCAGTTCTTC. Translation: CASSLDIDNEQFF.

The chain links TRBV5-4 to TRBJ2-5; D perhaps matches TRBD2 (5 bases). Trimming stripped 5 bases from V and 5 bases from J, with 13 bases between. CDR3 length: 13 amino acids. Germline CDR1 SGHNT, CDR2 YYREEE (reference sequence). The CDR3 region is CASRLDYLETQYF. DNA for the CDR3: TGTGCCAGCAGGCTCGACTATTTGGAGACCCAGTACTTC.

The chain employs TRBV7-2 and TRBJ2-7; the D is unclear. Trimming removed 1 base from V and 4 bases from J, with 14 bases in between. CDR1 and CDR2 (germline): SGHTA, FQGNSA. The CDR3 is made up of 15 amino acids. CDR3: CASSLGRDLRYEQYF. Here the CDR3 DNA reads TGTGCCAGCAGCTTAGGTCGTGACTTAAGATACGAGCAGTACTTC.

The rearrangement uses TRBV5-1 and TRBJ2-7, with 7 bases lining up with TRBD1. The CDR3 consists of 15 residues. Germline trimming cut 4 bases from V and 1 base from J; bases unmatched to any gene: 8. The germline gives CDR1 SGHRS, CDR2 YFSETQ. CDR3 protein: CASSDPGQISYEQYF. CDR3 sequence (DNA): TGCGCCAGCAGCGATCCGGGACAGATTTCCTACGAGCAGTACTTC. The variable domain in full, with the rest retrieved from reference TRBV5-1 and TRBJ2-7, is KAGVTQTPRYLIKTRGQQVTLSCSPISGHRSVSWYQQTPGQGLQFLFEYFSETQRNKGNFPGRFSGRQFSNSRSEMNVSTLELGDSALYLCASSDPGQISYEQYFGPGTRLTVT.

The V and J genes are TRBV6-6 and TRBJ1-2, with a weak D call TRBD1 (5 bases). CDR3 length equals 15 residues. Germline V gives CDR1 MNHNY, CDR2 SVGAGI (reference sequence). V lost 0 bases and J 2 bases, leaving 10 bases between the germline ends. CDR3 sequence (DNA): TGTGCCAGCAGTTACTCGGTTGGACAAAACTATGGCTACACCTTC. Residues: CASSYSVGQNYGYTF.

J is TRBJ2-7 and V is TRBV5-1, with D perhaps matching TRBD2 (6 bases). The CDR3 runs 13 residues. V lost 2 bases to trimming and J lost 4 bases, with 10 bases between them. From germline, CDR1 is SGHRS and CDR2 YFSETQ. The CDR3 loop is CASSLLASYEQYF. The CDR3 DNA sequence: TGCGCCAGCAGCTTACTAGCTTCGTACGAGCAGTACTTC.

The J gene is TRBJ2-1, the V gene TRBV5-6; D is unclear. Germline loops: CDR1 SGHDT, CDR2 YYEEEE. Trimming took 2 bases from V and 6 from J, leaving 6 bases between them. The CDR3 totals 12 residues. CDR3 protein: CASSFESNEQFF. DNA for the CDR3: TGTGCCAGCAGCTTCGAGAGCAATGAGCAGTTCTTC.

The V gene is TRBV30, the J gene TRBJ2-2, with a tentative D call TRBD1 (6 bases). V was pared by 0 bases and J by 7 bases, with 18 bases between. The CDR3 loop spans 16 amino acids. The germline V gene has CDR1 GTSNPN and CDR2 SVGIG (reference sequence). CDR3 in DNA: TGTGCCTGGAGTGTACAGAAGACAGGCGGTGGCGGGGAGCTGTTTTTT. Amino acids: CAWSVQKTGGGGELFF.

The chain links TRBV19 to TRBJ2-7, with TRBD1 matching 7 bases. This CDR3 comprises 15 residues. The germline CDR1 and CDR2 sequences are LNHDA and SQIVND (reference sequence). With 3 bases clipped from V and 2 bases from J, the junction kept 7 bases outside the gene matches. The DNA for the CDR3 is TGTGCCAGTAGTATCCCCGGGCAGGGGGCCTACGAGCAGTACTTC. It is translated as CASSIPGQGAYEQYF.

V gene TRBV7-9 combines with J gene TRBJ2-5; 9 positions agree with TRBD2. The CDR3 contains 16 residues. CDR1 is SEHNR and CDR2 is FQNEAQ in the germline V gene (reference sequence). V lost 1 base and J lost 2; bases outside the gene matches: 5. In DNA form, the CDR3 reads TGTGCCAGCAGCTTAGGGGCGGGAGGGCCACAAGAGACCCAGTACTTC. Its translation: CASSLGAGGPQETQYF.

V is TRBV5-1 and J is TRBJ2-3, with 9 bases matching TRBD2. CDR1 SGHRS and CDR2 YFSETQ come from the germline V gene. The trim removed 8 bases at V and 4 bases at J, leaving 8 bases unmatched. This CDR3 contains 14 residues. This chain's CDR3 is CASRAGGPPDTQYF. The CDR3 nucleotides read TGCGCCAGTAGAGCGGGAGGTCCTCCAGATACGCAGTATTTT.

This clone was seen once. The J gene is TRBJ2-3, the V gene TRBV7-2, with D uncertain. Trimming pared 1 base from V and 6 bases from J, leaving 8 bases between. The germline CDR1 and CDR2 sequences are SGHTA and FQGNSA. This CDR3 has 13 amino acids. The CDR3 DNA reads TGTGCCAGCAGCTTAGGTATACGGGATACGCAGTATTTT. It translates to CASSLGIRDTQYF.

The CDR3 here is CASSPQDSFPPPQHF. The CDR3 coding sequence is TGTGCCAGCAGCCCCCAGGACAGCTTCCCACCTCCCCAGCATTTT. This chain links TRBV7-6 with TRBJ1-5; TRBD1 might be the D (6 bases). There are 15 residues in the CDR3. The V and J ends lost 5 bases and 10 bases respectively, with 21 bases between them. CDR1 and CDR2 from the germline V gene are SGHVS and FNYEAQ. Full variable domain (rest looked up from reference TRBV7-6 and TRBJ1-5): GAGVSQSPRYKVTKRGQDVALRCDPISGHVSLYWYRQALGQGPEFLTYFNYEAQQDKSGLPNDRFSAERPEGSISTLTIQRTEQRDSAMYRCASSPQDSFPPPQHFGDGTRLSIL.

The CDR3 nucleotides are TGTGCCAGCAGCTTCGGACTAGCGGGAGGCTACACCGGGGAGCTGTTTTTT. Amino acids: CASSFGLAGGYTGELFF. This sequence joins TRBV5-8 and TRBJ2-2; 14 positions agree with TRBD2. V was pared by 2 bases and J by 3 bases, with 3 bases of the junction left unmatched. Germline values: CDR1 SGHTS, CDR2 YDEGEE. The CDR3 has 17 amino acids.

This clone was recorded a few times. V gene TRBV29-1 combines with J gene TRBJ1-1; D unclear. The CDR3 contains 13 residues. The germline CDR1 and CDR2 sequences are SQVTM and ANQGSEA. Deletions cut 4 bases from V and 4 bases from J, with 13 bases between. Here the CDR3 reads CSVVPGLSTEAFF. The CDR3 DNA reads TGCAGCGTTGTCCCAGGTTTGAGCACTGAAGCTTTCTTT.

The V call is TRBV5-4, the J call TRBJ1-1, with TRBD1 as a possible D gene (5 bases). Germline V lookup: CDR1 SGHNT, CDR2 YYREEE (reference sequence). The V end lost 0 bases, the J end lost 0 bases, and 9 bases lay between the germline ends. This CDR3 comprises 15 residues. CDR3 DNA: TGTGCCAGCAGCTTGGCCGGGACTCTGAACACTGAAGCTTTCTTT. Its translation: CASSLAGTLNTEAFF.

This clone has a single count. The chain uses TRBV27 and TRBJ1-1; 7 bases line up with TRBD1. This CDR3 comprises 17 residues. V trimming: 6 bases; J trimming: 3 bases; junction bases outside the gene matches: 16. Germline V gives CDR1 MNHEY, CDR2 SMNVEV (reference sequence). CDR3 DNA sequence: TGTGCCAGCAGCCCCCAAGCGCGGAACAGGGGCCACACTGAAGCTTTCTTT. Protein sequence: CASSPQARNRGHTEAFF.